Listed here are 27 T cell receptor beta chains from one sample, sequenced in a study of blood T cell repertoires in COVID-19. Sequencing was performed with immunoSEQ multiplex PCR; in TCRdb, only in-frame clones are kept and a portion is missing. The sample has around 94,000 clones; almost 80% are singletons. Sequenced: peripheral blood. These receptors were collected from a man aged 55 to 70 with active or convalescent COVID-19.

V and J are TRBV5-4 and TRBJ1-1, with TRBD1 matching 9 bases. Germline CDR1 and CDR2: SGHNT and YYREEE (reference sequence). The CDR3 totals 14 residues. V was clipped by 4 bases and J by 7 bases; unmatched bases: 8. The CDR3 sequence is CASSPTGGSDEAFF. The CDR3 DNA follows: TGTGCCAGCAGCCCAACAGGGGGCTCGGATGAAGCTTTCTTT.

The chain carries TRBV9 and TRBJ2-1; 12 positions match TRBD2. This CDR3 spans 16 amino acids. The V gene end was trimmed by 4 bases and the J gene end by 10 bases; junction bases not matched to a gene: 12. Germline V gene data show CDR1 as SGDLS and CDR2 as YYNGEE. CDR3 region: CASSPRLAGATGEQFF. The CDR3, as DNA: TGTGCCAGCAGCCCCAGACTAGCGGGAGCCACGGGGGAGCAGTTCTTC.

The V gene is TRBV4-1, the J gene TRBJ2-3; possibly TRBD2 for D (6 bases). V gave up 1 base and J gave up 1 base, with 9 bases separating them. The CDR3 extends over 15 amino acids. Germline V gene lookup returns CDR1 MGHRA and CDR2 YSYEKL. The CDR3 sequence: CASSQVGGGTDTQYF. The CDR3 DNA reads TGCGCCAGCAGCCAAGTAGGCGGGGGCACAGATACGCAGTATTTT.

V is TRBV4-1 and J is TRBJ1-2; D is ambiguous. The CDR3 sequence is 15 residues long. The V gene's germline CDR1 is MGHRA and CDR2 YSYEKL. V shed 0 bases and J shed 6 bases, with 14 bases lying between them. The CDR3 sequence: CASSQERSNSNGYTF. CDR3 DNA sequence: TGCGCCAGCAGCCAAGAGAGAAGCAATTCAAATGGCTACACCTTC.

CDR3 in DNA: TGCGCCAGCAGCTTGGTGACTAGCGGGACGGATGAGCAGTTCTTC. Protein product: CASSLVTSGTDEQFF. The rearrangement uses TRBV5-1 and TRBJ2-1; 11 bases map to TRBD2. CDR1 is SGHRS, CDR2 YFSETQ, per germline. This CDR3 region has 15 residues. V lost 0 bases and J lost 8; bases outside the gene matches: 4. Full variable domain (remainder filled in from reference TRBV5-1 and TRBJ2-1): KAGVTQTPRYLIKTRGQQVTLSCSPISGHRSVSWYQQTPGQGLQFLFEYFSETQRNKGNFPGRFSGRQFSNSRSEMNVSTLELGDSALYLCASSLVTSGTDEQFFGPGTRLTVL.

The chain has TRBV6-6 and TRBJ2-2; TRBD2 matches 9 bases. This CDR3 is 16 amino acids long. The junction had 3 bases not matched to a gene; V was cut back by 2 bases and J by 2 bases. Per the germline V gene, CDR1 is MNHNY and CDR2 is SVGAGI (reference sequence). The CDR3 nucleotides are TGTGCCAGCAGTTACGTTAGCGGGAGTAACACCGGGGAGCTGTTTTTT. As protein: CASSYVSGSNTGELFF.

V and J are TRBV24-1 and TRBJ2-3; D gene uncertain. Germline CDR1 is KGHDR and CDR2 is SFDVKD. Trimming removed 4 bases at V and 1 base at J, with 11 bases between. The CDR3 covers 15 residues. CDR3 sequence: CATSELRSGTDTQYF. The CDR3 DNA follows: TGTGCCACCAGTGAATTACGGTCCGGCACAGATACGCAGTATTTT.

The genes are TRBV29-1 and TRBJ1-1, with TRBD1 matching over 8 bases. Germline V gene lookup returns CDR1 SQVTM and CDR2 ANQGSEA. Trimming at V came to 6 bases and at J to 0 bases, leaving 6 bases not matched to a gene. This CDR3 spans 14 amino acids. The CDR3 region is CSVPPGGVNTEAFF. The CDR3 DNA reads as TGCAGCGTCCCACCAGGGGGCGTGAACACTGAAGCTTTCTTT. Supplemented by reference TRBV29-1 and TRBJ1-1, the full variable domain reads SAVISQKPSRDICQRGTSLTIQCQVDSQVTMMFWYRQQPGQSLTLIATANQGSEATYESGFVIDKFPISRPNLTFSTLTVSNMSPEDSSIYLCSVPPGGVNTEAFFGQGTRLTVV.

This clone was seen a single time. The rearrangement uses TRBV7-9 and TRBJ2-1; 8 nucleotides align to TRBD2. The J segment lost 4 bases and the V segment lost 5 bases, leaving 7 bases of the junction unmatched. CDR3 length: 15 amino acids. CDR1 SEHNR and CDR2 FQNEAQ come from the germline V gene (reference sequence). The CDR3 reads CASSTRLAGYNEQFF. The CDR3 coding sequence is TGTGCCAGCAGCACCAGGCTAGCGGGTTACAATGAGCAGTTCTTC.

The V call is TRBV19, the J call TRBJ1-1; 9 nucleotides line up with TRBD1. CDR3 length equals 14 residues. The germline CDR1 and CDR2 sequences are LNHDA and SQIVND (reference sequence). Trimming at V came to 5 bases and at J to 3 bases, leaving 4 bases not matched to a gene. The CDR3 nucleotides read TGTGCCAGTAGTGTGACAGGGGGGCACACTGAAGCTTTCTTT. It translates to CASSVTGGHTEAFF.

This clone appeared a few times. The V and J genes are TRBV2 and TRBJ1-6; the D is unclear. CDR3 length: 14 amino acids. Germline CDR1 reads SNHLY; CDR2 reads FYNNEI. V dropped 11 bases and J dropped 1 base, with 12 bases sitting between them. The DNA for the CDR3 is TGTGCCGGAGGTTCGGAGTCCTATAATTCACCCCTCCACTTT. It codes for CAGGSESYNSPLHF.

This clone was counted only a few times. This rearrangement joins TRBV30 to TRBJ2-1; 8 bases fit TRBD2. The V gene's germline CDR1 is GTSNPN and CDR2 SVGIG (reference sequence). CDR3 length equals 15 residues. V shed 2 bases and J 4 bases; nucleotides not matched to a gene: 7. CDR3 in DNA: TGTGCCTGGAGTAAGTTAACGGGAGGGTACAATGAGCAGTTCTTC. Translation: CAWSKLTGGYNEQFF.

This chain links TRBV5-5 with TRBJ2-5, with TRBD2 matching 11 bases. The CDR3 has 16 residues. From germline, CDR1 is SGHKS and CDR2 YYEKEE (reference sequence). Trimming removed 2 bases from V and 5 bases from J; junction bases left unmatched: 8. This CDR3 reads CASSFGDSGRGETQYF. CDR3 nucleotide sequence: TGTGCCAGCAGCTTCGGGGATAGCGGGAGGGGCGAGACCCAGTACTTC.

The chain uses TRBV2 and TRBJ1-3; D may be TRBD1 (5 bases). The ends were cut back, 5 bases at V and 0 bases at J, with 14 bases in the middle. CDR1 and CDR2 (germline): SNHLY, FYNNEI. The CDR3 contains 16 residues. CDR3: CASSTPHRGSGNTIYF. DNA of the CDR3: TGTGCCAGCAGTACCCCGCATAGGGGCTCTGGAAACACCATATATTTT.

The V and J genes are TRBV11-2 and TRBJ1-3; D is possibly TRBD1 (6 bases). Germline V gene sequence: CDR1 SGHAT, CDR2 FQNNGV. V dropped 5 bases and J dropped 4 bases, with 12 bases sitting between them. This CDR3 region has 14 residues. This CDR3 reads CASSPQGLGNTIYF. CDR3 bases: TGTGCCAGCAGCCCCCAGGGGCTGGGAAACACCATATATTTT.

The V gene is TRBV28, the J gene TRBJ2-4; 11 bases match TRBD2. This CDR3 spans 18 amino acids. Trimming took 3 bases from V and 0 from J; bases not matched to a gene: 7. In germline, CDR1 is MDHEN, CDR2 SYDVKM. In DNA, the CDR3 is TGTGCCAGCAGTTTCCCCGGGACTAGCGGCCTAGCCAAAAACATTCAGTACTTC. Encoded protein: CASSFPGTSGLAKNIQYF.

The table lists this clone with a count of one. The chain links TRBV6-1 to TRBJ1-6; tentative D call: TRBD1 (6 bases). Germline loops: CDR1 MNHNS, CDR2 SASEGT. Trimming took 10 bases from V and 7 from J, leaving 20 bases between them. This CDR3 is built from 15 residues. Written as DNA, the CDR3 is TGTGCCACCGTTCCCCACAGGGCAGGGAATTCACCCCTCCACTTT. Its protein is CATVPHRAGNSPLHF.

This clone was picked up a small number of times. The J gene is TRBJ1-5, the V gene TRBV7-8; D is possibly TRBD1 (5 bases). Germline loops: CDR1 SGHVS, CDR2 FQNEAQ. V was clipped by 1 base and J by 2 bases, with 9 bases between them. This CDR3 region has 15 residues. CDR3 DNA sequence: TGTGCCAGCAGCTTAGGGGGCTATGGCAATCAGCCCCAGCATTTT. Amino acids: CASSLGGYGNQPQHF.

This clone was seen once. The J gene is TRBJ1-2, the V gene TRBV28; D might be TRBD1 (6 bases). Germline CDR1 reads MDHEN; CDR2 reads SYDVKM. V lost 7 bases to trimming and J lost 4 bases, with 16 bases between them. CDR3 length: 14 residues. Written as DNA, the CDR3 is TGTGCCAGCACCACTGGACAGAAAGGCTATGGCTACACCTTC. Translating gives CASTTGQKGYGYTF.

The chain is built from TRBV7-9 and TRBJ2-2; maybe TRBD2 (5 bases). CDR3 length equals 14 residues. Germline V gives CDR1 SEHNR, CDR2 FQNEAQ (reference sequence). Trimming stripped 9 bases from V and 0 bases from J, with 11 bases between. CDR3 DNA: TGTGCCAGGCCACTGAGGGCGAACACCGGGGAGCTGTTTTTT. It yields the protein CARPLRANTGELFF.

The rearrangement uses TRBV27 and TRBJ2-7; 13 positions match TRBD2. The junction had 4 bases not matched to a gene; V was cut back by 3 bases and J by 2 bases. This CDR3 has 16 residues. Germline V gene data show CDR1 as MNHEY and CDR2 as SMNVEV (reference sequence). The CDR3 sequence is CASSFRGLAGAYEQYF. CDR3 DNA: TGTGCCAGCAGTTTCCGCGGACTAGCGGGGGCCTACGAGCAGTACTTC.

This clone was observed a handful of times. The chain couples TRBV6-5 to TRBJ1-3; D not certain. This CDR3 contains 13 residues. Trimming stripped 8 bases from V and 0 bases from J, with 8 bases between. Germline V gives CDR1 MNHEY, CDR2 SVGAGI. The CDR3 spells CASGGDSGNTIYF. The CDR3 DNA follows: TGTGCCAGCGGCGGGGACTCTGGAAACACCATATATTTT.

This clone was counted only a few times. The chain recombines TRBV7-8 with TRBJ2-5; TRBD2 might be the D (6 bases). This CDR3 is 14 amino acids long. Germline CDR1 and CDR2: SGHVS and FQNEAQ. V shed 1 base and J shed 2 bases, with 8 bases lying between them. CDR3 sequence (DNA): TGTGCCAGCAGCTTAGGCGGGGATCAAGAGACCCAGTACTTC. It is translated as CASSLGGDQETQYF.

The V and J genes are TRBV20-1 and TRBJ1-2; no clear D. This CDR3 comprises 10 residues. V was clipped by 7 bases and J by 4 bases, with 7 bases between them. The germline V gene has CDR1 DFQATT and CDR2 SNEGSKA (reference sequence). As DNA, the CDR3 is TGCAGTGTCAGTGGCTATGGCTACACCTTC. Amino acids: CSVSGYGYTF.

The chain couples TRBV5-1 to TRBJ2-3; TRBD2 agrees at 7 bases. The length of the CDR3 is 17 residues. V trimming: 4 bases; J trimming: 6 bases; junction bases outside the gene matches: 17. The germline gives CDR1 SGHRS, CDR2 YFSETQ. The CDR3 here is CASSPTLLAHLRDTQYF. CDR3 DNA sequence: TGCGCCAGCAGCCCGACCTTACTAGCGCACCTTAGGGATACGCAGTATTTT.

The chain joins TRBV11-2 to TRBJ2-1; 13 bases align to TRBD2. The CDR3 is 16 amino acids. The junction had 10 bases not matched to a gene; V was cut back by 5 bases and J by 9 bases. CDR1 is SGHAT and CDR2 is FQNNGV in the germline V gene. The CDR3 nucleotides are TGTGCCAGCAGCGATCAACTAGCGGGAGGGCCCCGTGAGCAGTTCTTC. Protein sequence: CASSDQLAGGPREQFF.

V is TRBV5-4 and J is TRBJ2-4; TRBD2 matches at 13 bases. V lost 2 bases, J lost 0 bases, and 8 bases stayed unmatched. Germline CDR1 and CDR2: SGHNT and YYREEE (reference sequence). This CDR3 has 19 amino acids. The CDR3 here is CASSFLGTSGNLAKNIQYF. In nucleotides, the CDR3 is TGTGCCAGCAGCTTCTTAGGGACTAGCGGGAACCTAGCCAAAAACATTCAGTACTTC.